The 8 T cell receptor beta chains below come from one sample, sequenced in a study of T cells in localized non-small cell lung cancer. Clones were sequenced by immunoSEQ multiplex PCR, and TCRdb holds only the in-frame ones, with some missing. The sample includes roughly 39,000 clones, about four fifths seen only once; the top ten take about 32%. The sequencing used PBMCs, collected before any cancer treatment. All receptors derive from a woman between 35 and 75 years old with stage II squamous cell lung carcinoma.

This chain links TRBV4-3 with TRBJ2-2; 7 nucleotides match TRBD1. J lost 0 bases, V lost 4 bases, and 2 bases had no gene match. Germline-derived CDR1 and CDR2 are LGHNA and YSLEER. CDR3 length: 15 residues. CDR3 coding DNA: TGCGCCAGCAGCCCGCAGGGGGCGAACACCGGGGAGCTGTTTTTT. It translates to CASSPQGANTGELFF.

The table lists this clone with a few counts. The V and J genes are TRBV5-4 and TRBJ2-5, with 9 bases lining up with TRBD2. Germline assignment: CDR1 SGHNT and CDR2 YYREEE (reference sequence). CDR3 size: 15 residues. V shed 1 base, J shed 5 bases, and the junction held 6 bases outside the gene matches. The CDR3 nucleotides are TGTGCCAGCAGCTTGTGGCTAGCGGGGTTGGAGACCCAGTACTTC. Protein: CASSLWLAGLETQYF.

The genes are TRBV5-1 and TRBJ1-1; D not resolved. V was shortened by 1 base and J by 9 bases, with 10 bases between the two germline ends. The CDR3 runs 12 residues. Germline assignment: CDR1 SGHRS and CDR2 YFSETQ. CDR3 region: CASSLIGGKAFF. The CDR3 nucleotides read TGCGCCAGCAGCTTGATTGGAGGGAAAGCTTTCTTT.

This clone was counted between two and nine times. This rearrangement joins TRBV11-3 to TRBJ2-7; the D gene is possibly TRBD1 (6 bases). The V gene's germline CDR1 is SGHNT and CDR2 YENEEA. The ends were cut back, 5 bases at V and 3 bases at J, with 17 bases in the middle. The CDR3 contains 15 residues. CDR3 sequence: CASSTPGHSLYEQYF. The CDR3 DNA follows: TGTGCCAGCAGCACCCCGGGACACTCCCTCTACGAGCAGTACTTC. Complete variable domain (other parts from reference TRBV11-3 and TRBJ2-7): EAGVVQSPRYKIIEKKQPVAFWCNPISGHNTLYWYLQNLGQGPELLIRYENEEAVDDSQLPKDRFSAERLKGVDSTLKIQPAELGDSAVYLCASSTPGHSLYEQYFGPGTRLTVT.

The chain combines TRBV19 with TRBJ2-3; 7 bases align to TRBD2. The CDR3 totals 15 residues. CDR1 and CDR2 (germline): LNHDA, SQIVND (reference sequence). V lost 1 base to trimming and J lost 4 bases; unmatched junction nucleotides: 5. As DNA, the CDR3 is TGTGCCAGTAGTATAGCTGGGGCGGGAGCAGATACGCAGTATTTT. Translated: CASSIAGAGADTQYF. Filled out from reference TRBV19 and TRBJ2-3, the complete variable domain reads DGGITQSPKYLFRKEGQNVTLSCEQNLNHDAMYWYRQDPGQGLRLIYYSQIVNDFQKGDIAEGYSVSREKKESFPLTVTSAQKNPTAFYLCASSIAGAGADTQYFGPGTRLTVL.

The chain combines TRBV28 with TRBJ1-2; 7 bases align to TRBD1. This CDR3 has 13 amino acids. V lost 6 bases and J lost 6; bases outside the gene matches: 7. Germline loops: CDR1 MDHEN, CDR2 SYDVKM. The CDR3 region has the DNA TGTGCCAGCAGGGGTGGGACAGAAGATGGCTACACCTTC. Its translation: CASRGGTEDGYTF.

The genes are TRBV5-8 and TRBJ1-4; D may be TRBD1 (5 bases). CDR1 is SGHTS, CDR2 YDEGEE, per germline. The CDR3 loop spans 15 amino acids. Trimming removed 2 bases from V and 1 base from J, with 9 bases in between. The CDR3 reads CASSFKGETNEKLFF. The CDR3 DNA sequence: TGTGCCAGCAGCTTTAAAGGGGAAACTAATGAAAAACTGTTTTTT.

The rearrangement links TRBV14 to TRBJ2-2; TRBD2 matches 7 bases. The CDR3 has 15 residues. The V gene end was trimmed by 1 base and the J gene end by 3 bases; junction bases not matched to a gene: 2. Germline CDR1 and CDR2: SGHDN and FVKESK. The CDR3 protein is CASSQVGGYTGELFF. DNA of the CDR3: TGTGCCAGCAGCCAAGTCGGGGGGTACACCGGGGAGCTGTTTTTT. Complete variable domain (other parts from reference TRBV14 and TRBJ2-2): EAGVTQFPSHSVIEKGQTVTLRCDPISGHDNLYWYRRVMGKEIKFLLHFVKESKQDESGMPNNRFLAERTGGTYSTLKVQPAELEDSGVYFCASSQVGGYTGELFFGEGSRLTVL.